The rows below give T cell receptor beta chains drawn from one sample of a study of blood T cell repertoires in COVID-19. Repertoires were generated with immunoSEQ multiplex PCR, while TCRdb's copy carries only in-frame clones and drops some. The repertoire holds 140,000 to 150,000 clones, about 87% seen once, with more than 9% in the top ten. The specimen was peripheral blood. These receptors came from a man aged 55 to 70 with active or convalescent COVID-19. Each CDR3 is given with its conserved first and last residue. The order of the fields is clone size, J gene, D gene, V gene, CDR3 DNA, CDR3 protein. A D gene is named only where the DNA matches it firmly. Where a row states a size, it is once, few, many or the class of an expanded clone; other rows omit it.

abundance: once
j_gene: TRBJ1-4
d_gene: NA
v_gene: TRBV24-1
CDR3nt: TGTGCCACCAGTGATGCACCGGGACACGAAGGTAGTGAAAAACTGTTTTTT
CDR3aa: CATSDAPGHEGSEKLFF

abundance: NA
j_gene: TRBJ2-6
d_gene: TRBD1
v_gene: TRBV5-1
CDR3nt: TGCGCCAGCAGCTTGACAGGGGATAACAACGTCCTGACTTTC
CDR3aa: CASSLTGDNNVLTF

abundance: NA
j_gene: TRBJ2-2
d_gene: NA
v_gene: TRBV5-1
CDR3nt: TGCGCCAGCAGCTTGGGCTGGCAGCGGAGCGCGAACACCGGGGAGCTGTTTTTT
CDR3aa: CASSLGWQRSANTGELFF

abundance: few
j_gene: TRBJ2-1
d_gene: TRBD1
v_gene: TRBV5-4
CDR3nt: TGTGCCAGCAGCCGGAGACAGGGGGTGGACAATGAGCAGTTCTTC
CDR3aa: CASSRRQGVDNEQFF

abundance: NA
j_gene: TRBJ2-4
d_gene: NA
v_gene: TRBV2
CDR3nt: TGTGCCAGCAGTCAAACACCAGTAGCCAAAAACATTCAGTACTTC
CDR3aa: CASSQTPVAKNIQYF

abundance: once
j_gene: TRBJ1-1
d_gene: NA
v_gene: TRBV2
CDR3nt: TGTGCCAGCAGTGAAAGAGGTCGGGGGGCTAACACTGAAGCTTTCTTT
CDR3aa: CASSERGRGANTEAFF

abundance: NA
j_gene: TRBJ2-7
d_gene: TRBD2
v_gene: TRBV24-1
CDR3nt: TGTGCCACCAGTGGTCTAGCGGGAGGTGAGCAGTACTTC
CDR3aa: CATSGLAGGEQYF

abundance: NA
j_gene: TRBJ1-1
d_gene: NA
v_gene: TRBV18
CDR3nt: TGTGCCAGCTCACCACCATGGCAGAACACTGAAGCTTTCTTT
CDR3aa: CASSPPWQNTEAFF

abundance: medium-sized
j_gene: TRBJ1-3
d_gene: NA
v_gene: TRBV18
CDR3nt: TGTGCCAGCTCACCCAGTGGTCCGGGAGGGTCTGGAAACACCATATATTTT
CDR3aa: CASSPSGPGGSGNTIYF

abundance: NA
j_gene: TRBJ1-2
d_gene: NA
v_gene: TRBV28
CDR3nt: TGTGCCAGCAGCTTGGGAGGGTACGATGGCTACACCTTC
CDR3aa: CASSLGGYDGYTF

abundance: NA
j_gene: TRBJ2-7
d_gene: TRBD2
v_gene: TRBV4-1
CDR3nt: TGCGCCAGCAGCCAGCCTGGACTAGCGGGAGGGTCCTACGAGCAGTACTTC
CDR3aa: CASSQPGLAGGSYEQYF

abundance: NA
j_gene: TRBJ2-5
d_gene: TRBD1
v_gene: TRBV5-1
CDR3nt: TGCGCCAGCAGCTGGGGGACAGGGGGTGCGGAGACCCAGTACTTC
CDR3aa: CASSWGTGGAETQYF

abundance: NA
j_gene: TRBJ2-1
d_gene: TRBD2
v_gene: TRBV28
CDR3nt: TGTGCCAGCAGTGCTAGCGGGACCTCCTACAATGAGCAGTTCTTC
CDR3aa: CASSASGTSYNEQFF

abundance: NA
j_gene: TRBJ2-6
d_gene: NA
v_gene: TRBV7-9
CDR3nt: TGTGCCAGCAGCTTAGCGGCGGGTCCACGCGGGGCCAACGTCCTGACTTTC
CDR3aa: CASSLAAGPRGANVLTF

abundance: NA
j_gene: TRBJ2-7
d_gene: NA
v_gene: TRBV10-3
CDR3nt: TGTGCCATCAAATCCGCGGGGGACACCTACGAGCAGTACTTC
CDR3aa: CAIKSAGDTYEQYF

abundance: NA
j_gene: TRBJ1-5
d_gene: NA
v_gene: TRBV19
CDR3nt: TGTGCCAGTAGTAGGGGGGGTCAGGGATTACCGGGCAATCAGCCCCAGCATTTT
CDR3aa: CASSRGGQGLPGNQPQHF

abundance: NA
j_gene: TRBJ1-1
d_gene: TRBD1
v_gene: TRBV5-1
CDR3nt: TGCGCCAGCAGCTTGGTCAACCAGAACATGAGGGGGCTGGACGCTTTCTTT
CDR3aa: CASSLVNQNMRGLDAFF

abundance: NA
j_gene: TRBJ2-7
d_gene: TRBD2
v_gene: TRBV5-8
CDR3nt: TGTGCCAGCAGCTTGGAAATCGTCCTAGCGGGAAAATACGAGCAGTACTTC
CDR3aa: CASSLEIVLAGKYEQYF

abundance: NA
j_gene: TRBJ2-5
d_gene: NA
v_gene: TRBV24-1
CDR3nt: TGTGCCACCAGTGACCCCCCAGGGGAGACCCAGTACTTC
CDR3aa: CATSDPPGETQYF

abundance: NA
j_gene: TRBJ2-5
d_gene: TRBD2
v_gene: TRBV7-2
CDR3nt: TGTGCCAGCAGCTTACTAGGGACTAGCGGGAGGGCGAAGACCCAGTACTTC
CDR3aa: CASSLLGTSGRAKTQYF

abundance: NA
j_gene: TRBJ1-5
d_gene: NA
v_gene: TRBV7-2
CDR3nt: TGTGCCAGCAGCTTAGCGGGAGTCGGAGAACAGCCCCAGCATTTT
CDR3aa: CASSLAGVGEQPQHF

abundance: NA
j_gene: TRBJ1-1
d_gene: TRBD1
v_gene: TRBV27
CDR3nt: TGTGCCAGCAGAGCAAGACAGGGGAGAGACACTGAAGCTTTCTTT
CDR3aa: CASRARQGRDTEAFF

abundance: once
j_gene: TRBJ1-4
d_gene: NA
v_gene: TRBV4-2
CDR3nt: TGTGCCAGCATTATGGGGGGTTCAACTAATGAAAAACTGTTTTTT
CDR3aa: CASIMGGSTNEKLFF

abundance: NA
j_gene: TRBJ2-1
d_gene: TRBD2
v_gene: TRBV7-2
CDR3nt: TGTGCCAGCAGATATGGGACTAGCGGATACAATGAGCAGTTCTTC
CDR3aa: CASRYGTSGYNEQFF

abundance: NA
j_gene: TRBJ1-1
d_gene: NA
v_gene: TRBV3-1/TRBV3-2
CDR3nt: TGTGCCAGCAGCCAAGATGCGGGGGTGAACACTGAAGCTTTCTTT
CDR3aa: CASSQDAGVNTEAFF

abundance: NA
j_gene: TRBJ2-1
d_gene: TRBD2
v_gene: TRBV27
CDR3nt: TGTGCCACCCGCCGGGCGGGAGGGGGGAATGAGCAGTTCTTC
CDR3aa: CATRRAGGGNEQFF

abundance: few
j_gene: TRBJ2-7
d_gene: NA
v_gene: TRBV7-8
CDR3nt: TGTGCCAGCAGCCTCCGGGACACGATCTCCTACGAGCAGTACTTC
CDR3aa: CASSLRDTISYEQYF

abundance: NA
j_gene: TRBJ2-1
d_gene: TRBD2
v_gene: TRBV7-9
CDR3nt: TGTGCCAGCAGTCCTAGCGGGAGGACCTACAATGAGCAGTTCTTC
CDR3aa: CASSPSGRTYNEQFF

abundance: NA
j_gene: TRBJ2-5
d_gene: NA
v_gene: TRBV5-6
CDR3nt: TGTGCCAGCAGCTTGCGTGGGAGTGGAGGGACCCAGTACTTC
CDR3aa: CASSLRGSGGTQYF

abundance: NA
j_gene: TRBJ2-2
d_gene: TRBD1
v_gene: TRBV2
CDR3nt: TGTGCCAGCCACTTTAGACAGGGTTTGAGCGGGGAGCTGTTTTTT
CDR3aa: CASHFRQGLSGELFF

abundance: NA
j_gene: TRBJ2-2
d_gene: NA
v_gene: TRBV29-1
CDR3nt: TGCAGCGTTGAATTGGGGGGTACGGGTTTCTTGCCCGGGGAGCTGTTTTTT
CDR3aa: CSVELGGTGFLPGELFF

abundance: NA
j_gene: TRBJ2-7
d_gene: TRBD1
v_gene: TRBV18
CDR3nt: TGTGCCAGCTCAATCTCCGGGACAGGGCAGACCTACGAGCAGTACTTC
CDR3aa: CASSISGTGQTYEQYF

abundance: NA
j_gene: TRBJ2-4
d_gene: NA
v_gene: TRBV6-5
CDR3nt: TGTGCCAGCAGTTACCGTGGGGGGGGCGCAGAATACTTC
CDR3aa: CASSYRGGGAEYF

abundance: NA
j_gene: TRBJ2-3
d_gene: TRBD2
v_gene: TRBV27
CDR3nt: TGTGCCAGCAAACTAGCGGGGGCCGCAGATACGCAGTATTTT
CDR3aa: CASKLAGAADTQYF

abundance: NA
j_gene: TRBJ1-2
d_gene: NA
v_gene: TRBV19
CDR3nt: TGTGCCAGTAGTATCCGCAGGGGTGAAGGCTACACCTTC
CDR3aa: CASSIRRGEGYTF

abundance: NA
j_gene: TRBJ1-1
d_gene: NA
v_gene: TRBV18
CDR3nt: TGTGCCAGCTCACCACCGACAGATTTCATAGCGAACACTGAAGCTTTCTTT
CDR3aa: CASSPPTDFIANTEAFF

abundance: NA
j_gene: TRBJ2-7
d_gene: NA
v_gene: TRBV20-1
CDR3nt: TGCAGTGCTAGTCAGGGGTCACGCAACTACGAGCAGTACTTC
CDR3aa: CSASQGSRNYEQYF

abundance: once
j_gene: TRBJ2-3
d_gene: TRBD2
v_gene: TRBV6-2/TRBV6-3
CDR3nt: TGTGCCAGCAGCCGAGGGGAGGGTAGAACAGATACGCAGTATTTT
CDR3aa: CASSRGEGRTDTQYF

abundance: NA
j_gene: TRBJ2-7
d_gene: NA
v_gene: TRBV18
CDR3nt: TGTGCCAGCCAACCCCCGGGAGTTGCCTATTACGAGCAGTACTTC
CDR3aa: CASQPPGVAYYEQYF

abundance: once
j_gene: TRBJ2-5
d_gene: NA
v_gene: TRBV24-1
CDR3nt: TGTGCCACCAGTCAGGTCAGGGCTGACCAAGAGACCCAGTACTTC
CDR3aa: CATSQVRADQETQYF

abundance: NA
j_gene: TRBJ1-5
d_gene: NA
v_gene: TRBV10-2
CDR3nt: TGCGCCAGCAGTGACGGGGGTTATAATCAGCCCCAGCATTTT
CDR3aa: CASSDGGYNQPQHF

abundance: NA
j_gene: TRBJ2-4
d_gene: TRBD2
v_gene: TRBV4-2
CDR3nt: TGTGCCAGCAGCCAAGATCCGGGGACTAGGAGCGGGGGAGCCAAAAACATTCAGTACTTC
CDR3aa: CASSQDPGTRSGGAKNIQYF

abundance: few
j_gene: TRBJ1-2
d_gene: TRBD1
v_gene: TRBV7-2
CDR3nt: TGTGCCAGCAGCCCCAGGGGGCTCTCGGATGGCTACACCTTC
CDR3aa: CASSPRGLSDGYTF

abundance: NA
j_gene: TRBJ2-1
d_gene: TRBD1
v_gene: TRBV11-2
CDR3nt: TGTGCCAGCAGCCATGGGACAGGGGAAGGGCATGAGCAGTTCTTC
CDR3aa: CASSHGTGEGHEQFF

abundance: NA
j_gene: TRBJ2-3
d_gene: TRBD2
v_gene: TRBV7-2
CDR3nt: TGTGCCAGCAGCAGACTAGCGGGAGGGGGGACAGATACGCAGTATTTT
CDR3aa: CASSRLAGGGTDTQYF

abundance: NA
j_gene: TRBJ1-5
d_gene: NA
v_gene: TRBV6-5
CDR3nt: TGTGCCAGCAGAGTGACAGAGGATCAGCCCCAGCATTTT
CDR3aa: CASRVTEDQPQHF

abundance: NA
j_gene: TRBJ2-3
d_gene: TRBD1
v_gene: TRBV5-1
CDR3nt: TGCGCCAGCAGCCCAGGGGGTAAGGATACGCAGTATTTT
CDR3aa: CASSPGGKDTQYF

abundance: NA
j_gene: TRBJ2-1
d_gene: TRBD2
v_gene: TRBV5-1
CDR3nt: TGCGCCAGCAGCTTCGGCGGGAGATACAATGAGCAGTTCTTC
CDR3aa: CASSFGGRYNEQFF

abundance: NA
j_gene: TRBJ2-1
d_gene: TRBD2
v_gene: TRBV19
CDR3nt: TGTGCCAGTACCAATGGTTCCCTAGCGGGGTCCTACAATGAGCAGTTCTTC
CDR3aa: CASTNGSLAGSYNEQFF

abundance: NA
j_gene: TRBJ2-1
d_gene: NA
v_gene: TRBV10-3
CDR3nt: TGTGCCATCAGTCATACGACTAGTAATAATGAGCAGTTCTTC
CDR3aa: CAISHTTSNNEQFF

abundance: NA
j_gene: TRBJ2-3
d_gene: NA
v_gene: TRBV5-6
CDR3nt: TGTGCCAGCAGCTTATCGGGGTTCGGGCCAACTAGCCGTGATACGCAGTATTTT
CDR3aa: CASSLSGFGPTSRDTQYF

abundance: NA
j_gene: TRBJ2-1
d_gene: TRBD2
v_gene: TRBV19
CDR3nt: TGTGCCAGTAGTAAAGGACTAGGCCCATACAATGAGCAGTTCTTC
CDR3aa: CASSKGLGPYNEQFF

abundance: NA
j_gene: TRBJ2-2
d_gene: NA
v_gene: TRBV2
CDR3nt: TGTGCCAGCAGTGACCAGGGGTTGAACACCGGGGAGCTGTTTTTT
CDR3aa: CASSDQGLNTGELFF

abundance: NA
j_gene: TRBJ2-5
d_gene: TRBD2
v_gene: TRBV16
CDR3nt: TGTGCCAGCAGCCATGGGAGGGACCAAGAGACCCAGTACTTC
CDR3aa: CASSHGRDQETQYF

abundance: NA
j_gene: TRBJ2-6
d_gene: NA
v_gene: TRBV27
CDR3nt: TGTGCCAGCACTCGGTACAGGGCCGAGTCTGGGGCCAACGTCCTGACTTTC
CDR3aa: CASTRYRAESGANVLTF

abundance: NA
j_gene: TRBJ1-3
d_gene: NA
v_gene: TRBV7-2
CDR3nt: TGTGCCAGCAGCTTATTAGACAGAGGCGGAAACACCATATATTTT
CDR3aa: CASSLLDRGGNTIYF

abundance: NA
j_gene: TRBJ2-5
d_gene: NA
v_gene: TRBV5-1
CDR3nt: TGCGCCAGCAGCTTGGGTCATGGCGGGCGGAGACAAGAGACCCAGTACTTC
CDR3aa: CASSLGHGGRRQETQYF

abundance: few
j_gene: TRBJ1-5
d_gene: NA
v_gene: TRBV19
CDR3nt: TGTGCCAGTAGTATAGAGGGCAGGGATTTGGGTAATCAGCCCCAGCATTTT
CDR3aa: CASSIEGRDLGNQPQHF

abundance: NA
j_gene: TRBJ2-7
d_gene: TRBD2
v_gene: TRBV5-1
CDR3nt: TGCGCCAGCAGCTTGGTGGGCCTAGCGGCCTACGAGCAGTACTTC
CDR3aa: CASSLVGLAAYEQYF